Below are 9 T cell receptor beta chains sequenced from a single sample in a study of blood T cell repertoires in COVID-19. Some clones are missing from TCRdb's copy, which holds only in-frame ones; the method was immunoSEQ multiplex PCR. The sample lists approximately 80,000 clones, about nine tenths occurring once. The sequenced sample was peripheral blood. These receptors came from a human donor in a cohort sampled during active COVID-19.

This clone has just a few counts. V and J are TRBV6-1 and TRBJ1-1, with D possibly TRBD1 on 5 matching bases. V lost 4 bases and J lost 4, with 22 bases in between. CDR1 and CDR2 from the germline V gene are MNHNS and SASEGT. There are 17 residues in the CDR3. The CDR3 region is CASSGPVLGITGTEAFF. DNA for the CDR3: TGTGCCAGCAGTGGCCCAGTTTTGGGAATAACAGGCACTGAAGCTTTCTTT.

The chain employs TRBV25-1 and TRBJ2-5, with a possible D match to TRBD1 (6 bases). CDR1 and CDR2 from the germline V gene are MGHDK and SYGVNS. This CDR3 has 16 residues. The V gene lost 4 bases and the J gene lost 0 bases, with 15 bases spanning the gap. The CDR3 sequence is CASSVDSDQYQETQYF. In DNA, the CDR3 is TGTGCCAGCAGTGTGGACAGTGACCAGTACCAAGAGACCCAGTACTTC.

This chain connects TRBV7-4 to TRBJ1-5; 7 bases align to TRBD1. This CDR3 is 17 amino acids long. Germline V gene sequence: CDR1 SGHVT, CDR2 SQSDAQ. V lost 1 base and J lost 4; bases outside the gene matches: 10. The CDR3 bases are TGTGCCAGCAGCTTAGAGTCGGAGGGGGCGCAGAATCAGCCCCAGCATTTT. Amino acids: CASSLESEGAQNQPQHF.

V gene TRBV7-9 combines with J gene TRBJ2-7, with 14 bases lining up with TRBD2. The CDR3 has 16 amino acids. V lost 4 bases, J lost 4 bases, and 6 bases stayed unmatched. Germline CDR1 and CDR2: SEHNR and FQNEAQ (reference sequence). CDR3: CASSSMTSGRAYEQYF. The CDR3 bases are TGTGCCAGCAGCTCGATGACTAGCGGGAGGGCTTACGAGCAGTACTTC.

The gene calls are TRBV5-1 and TRBJ2-7; D unclear. Trimming took 0 bases from V and 3 from J, leaving 7 bases between them. The germline V gene encodes CDR1 SGHRS and CDR2 YFSETQ. CDR3 length: 13 amino acids. The DNA for the CDR3 is TGCGCCAGCAGCTTGGGCGTAAACTACGAGCAGTACTTC. Translation: CASSLGVNYEQYF.

The chain carries TRBV3-1 (or the pseudogene TRBV3-2) and TRBJ1-3; D gene ambiguous. The V gene's germline CDR1 is LGHDT and CDR2 YNNKEL (reference sequence). Trimming took off 2 bases at V and 0 bases at J, with 8 bases between the two ends. This CDR3 has 15 residues. Written as DNA, the CDR3 is TGTGCCAGCAGCCAACCGACTAGCTCTGGAAACACCATATATTTT. As protein: CASSQPTSSGNTIYF.

The rearrangement joins TRBV6-5 to TRBJ1-1; TRBD1 is a possible D gene (5 bases). The CDR3 runs to 13 residues. V was pared by 6 bases and J by 1 base, with 9 bases between. CDR1 is MNHEY, CDR2 SVGAGI, per germline. The CDR3 is CASSRDRNTEAFF. CDR3 DNA: TGTGCCAGCAGCCGAGACAGGAACACTGAAGCTTTCTTT.

V is TRBV27 and J is TRBJ2-1; 10 nucleotides line up with TRBD2. The J segment lost 10 bases and the V segment lost 4 bases, leaving 13 bases of the junction unmatched. Germline CDR1 MNHEY, CDR2 SMNVEV (reference sequence). This CDR3 comprises 16 residues. The CDR3 DNA sequence: TGTGCCAGCAGTTCATGGGGGCTAGCGGGAGCCGGGGAGCAGTTCTTC. This gives the protein CASSSWGLAGAGEQFF.

The V call is TRBV5-1, the J call TRBJ2-7; 15 positions agree with TRBD2. Germline V gives CDR1 SGHRS, CDR2 YFSETQ. This CDR3 comprises 17 residues. J gave up 3 bases and V 4 bases, and 8 bases lay outside the gene matches. The CDR3 DNA follows: TGCGCCAGCAGCCTAGGGACTAGCGGGAGGAGGATCTACGAGCAGTACTTC. Translating it yields CASSLGTSGRRIYEQYF.